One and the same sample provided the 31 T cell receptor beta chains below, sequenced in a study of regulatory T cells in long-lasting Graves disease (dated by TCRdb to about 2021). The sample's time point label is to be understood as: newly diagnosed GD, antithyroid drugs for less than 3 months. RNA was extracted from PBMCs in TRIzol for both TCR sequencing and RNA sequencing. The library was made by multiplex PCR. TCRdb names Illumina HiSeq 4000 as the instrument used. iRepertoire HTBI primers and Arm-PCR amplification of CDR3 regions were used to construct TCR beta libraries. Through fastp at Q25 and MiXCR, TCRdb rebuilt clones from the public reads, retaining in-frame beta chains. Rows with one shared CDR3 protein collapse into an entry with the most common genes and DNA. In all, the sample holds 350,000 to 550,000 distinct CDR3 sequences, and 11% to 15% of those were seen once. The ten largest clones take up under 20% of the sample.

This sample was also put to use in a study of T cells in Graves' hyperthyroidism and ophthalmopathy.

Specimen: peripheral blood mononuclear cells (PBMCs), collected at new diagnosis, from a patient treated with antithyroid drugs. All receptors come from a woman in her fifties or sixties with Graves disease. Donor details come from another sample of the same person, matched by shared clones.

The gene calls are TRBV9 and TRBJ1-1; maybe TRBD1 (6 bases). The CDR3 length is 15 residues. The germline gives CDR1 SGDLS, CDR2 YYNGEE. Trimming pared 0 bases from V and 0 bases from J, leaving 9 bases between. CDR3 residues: CASSVGGTMNTEAFF. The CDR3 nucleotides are TGTGCCAGCAGCGTAGGTGGGACAATGAACACTGAAGCTTTCTTT.

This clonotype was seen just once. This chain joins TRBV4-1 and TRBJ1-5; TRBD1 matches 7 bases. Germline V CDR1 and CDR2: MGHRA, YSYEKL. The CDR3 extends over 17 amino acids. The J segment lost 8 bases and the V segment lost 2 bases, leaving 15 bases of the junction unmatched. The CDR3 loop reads CASSQWTERGLREPQHF. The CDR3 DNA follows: TGCGCCAGCAGCCAATGGACGGAAAGGGGGCTCAGGGAGCCCCAGCATTTT.

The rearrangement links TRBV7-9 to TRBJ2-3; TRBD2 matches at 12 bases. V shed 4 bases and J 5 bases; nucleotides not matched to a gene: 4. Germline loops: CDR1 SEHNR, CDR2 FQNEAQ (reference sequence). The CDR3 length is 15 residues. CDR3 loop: CASSSSGRVGDTQYF. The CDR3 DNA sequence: TGTGCCAGCAGCTCTAGCGGGAGGGTCGGAGATACGCAGTATTTT.

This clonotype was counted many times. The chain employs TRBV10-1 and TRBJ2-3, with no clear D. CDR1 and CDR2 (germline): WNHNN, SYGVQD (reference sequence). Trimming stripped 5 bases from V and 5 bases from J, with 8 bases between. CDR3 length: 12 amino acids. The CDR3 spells CASSSLGDTQYF. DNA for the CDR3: TGCGCCAGCAGTTCGTTAGGAGATACGCAGTATTTT.

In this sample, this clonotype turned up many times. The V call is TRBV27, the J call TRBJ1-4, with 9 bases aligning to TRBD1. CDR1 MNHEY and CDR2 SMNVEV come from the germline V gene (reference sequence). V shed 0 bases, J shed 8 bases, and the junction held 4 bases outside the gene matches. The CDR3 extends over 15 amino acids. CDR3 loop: CASSLSGQGEEKLFF. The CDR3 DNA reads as TGTGCCAGCAGTTTATCGGGACAGGGCGAAGAAAAACTGTTTTTT.

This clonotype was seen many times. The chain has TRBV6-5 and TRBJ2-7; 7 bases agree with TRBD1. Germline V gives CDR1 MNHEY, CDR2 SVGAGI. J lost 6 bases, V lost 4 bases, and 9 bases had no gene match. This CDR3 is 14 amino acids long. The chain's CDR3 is CASSWGQRKGEQYF. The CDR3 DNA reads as TGTGCCAGCAGTTGGGGACAGCGTAAAGGCGAGCAGTACTTC.

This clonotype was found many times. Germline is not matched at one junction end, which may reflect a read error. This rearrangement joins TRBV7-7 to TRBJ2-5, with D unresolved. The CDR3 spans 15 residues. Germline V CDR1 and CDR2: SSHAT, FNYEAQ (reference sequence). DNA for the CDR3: TGTGCTAGCAGCTTACATCCGGGCCCCCAAGAGACCCAGTACTTC. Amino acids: CASSLHPGPQETQYF.

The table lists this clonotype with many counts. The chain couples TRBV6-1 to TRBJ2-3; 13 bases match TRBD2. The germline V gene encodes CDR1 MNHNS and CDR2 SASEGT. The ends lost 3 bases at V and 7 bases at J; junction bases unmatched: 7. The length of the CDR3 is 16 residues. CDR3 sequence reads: CASSDGTSGVSNTQYF. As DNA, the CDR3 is TGTGCCAGCAGTGATGGGACTAGCGGGGTTTCCAATACGCAGTATTTT.

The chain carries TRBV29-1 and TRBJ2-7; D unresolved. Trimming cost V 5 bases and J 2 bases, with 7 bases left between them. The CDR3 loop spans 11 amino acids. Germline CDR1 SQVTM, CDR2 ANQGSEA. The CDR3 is CSVSQTYEQYF. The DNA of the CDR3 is TGCAGCGTTTCACAGACCTACGAGCAGTACTTC.

The CDR3 spells CASSTGLAGERGTGELFF. The CDR3 nucleotides read TGCGCCAGCAGCACCGGACTAGCGGGAGAAAGGGGCACCGGGGAGCTGTTTTTT. The genes are TRBV5-1 and TRBJ2-2; 13 bases agree with TRBD2. The germline gives CDR1 SGHRS, CDR2 YFSETQ. CDR3 length: 18 amino acids. The V segment lost 4 bases and the J segment 4 bases; nucleotides outside the gene matches: 10.

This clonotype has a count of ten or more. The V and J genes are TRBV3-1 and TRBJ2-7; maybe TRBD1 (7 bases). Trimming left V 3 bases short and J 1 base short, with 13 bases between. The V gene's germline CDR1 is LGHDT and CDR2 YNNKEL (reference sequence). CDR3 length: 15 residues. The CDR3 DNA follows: TGTGCCAGCAGCCATGCGGGACAGCGTTCCTACGAGCAGTACTTC. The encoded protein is CASSHAGQRSYEQYF.

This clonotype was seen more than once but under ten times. CDR3 nucleotides: TGCGCCAGCAGCAAGGACAGGGAGGGTGAAAAACTGTTTTTT. Translation: CASSKDREGEKLFF. This chain joins TRBV5-1 and TRBJ1-4, with 8 bases identical to TRBD1. The CDR3 covers 14 residues. V lost 4 bases, J lost 7 bases, and 6 bases stayed unmatched. Germline loops: CDR1 SGHRS, CDR2 YFSETQ.

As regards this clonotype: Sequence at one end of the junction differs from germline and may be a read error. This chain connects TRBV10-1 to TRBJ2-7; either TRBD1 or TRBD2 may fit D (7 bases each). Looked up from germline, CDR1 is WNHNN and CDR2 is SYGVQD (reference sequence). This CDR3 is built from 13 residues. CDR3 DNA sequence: TGTGCCAGCAGCCCCAGGGGGGGTGACGAGCAGTACTTC. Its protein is CASSPRGGDEQYF.

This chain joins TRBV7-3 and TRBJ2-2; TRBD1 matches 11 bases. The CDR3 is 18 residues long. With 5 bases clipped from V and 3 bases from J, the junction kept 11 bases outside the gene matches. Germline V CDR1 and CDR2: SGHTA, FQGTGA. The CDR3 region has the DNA TGTGCCAGCAGCGACCCGGGACAGGGGGGTCGTGACACCGGGGAGCTGTTTTTT. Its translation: CASSDPGQGGRDTGELFF. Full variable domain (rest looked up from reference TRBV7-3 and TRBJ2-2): GAGVSQTPSNKVTEKGKYVELRCDPISGHTALYWYRQSLGQGPEFLIYFQGTGAADDSGLPNDRFFAVRPEGSVSTLKIQRTERGDSAVYLCASSDPGQGGRDTGELFFGEGSRLTVL.

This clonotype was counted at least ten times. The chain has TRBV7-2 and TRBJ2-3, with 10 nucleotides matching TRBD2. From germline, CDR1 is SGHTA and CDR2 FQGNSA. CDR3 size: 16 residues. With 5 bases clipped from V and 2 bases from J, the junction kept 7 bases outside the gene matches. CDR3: CASSLIAGGYTDTQYF. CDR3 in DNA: TGTGCCAGCAGCCTAATAGCGGGAGGATACACAGATACGCAGTATTTT.

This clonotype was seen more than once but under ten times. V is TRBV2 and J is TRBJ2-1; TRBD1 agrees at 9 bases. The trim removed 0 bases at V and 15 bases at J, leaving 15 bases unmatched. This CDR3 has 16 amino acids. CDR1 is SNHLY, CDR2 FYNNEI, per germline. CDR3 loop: CASSEASRLTGGIRFF. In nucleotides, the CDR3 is TGTGCCAGCAGTGAAGCTTCCCGATTGACAGGGGGAATCAGGTTCTTC.

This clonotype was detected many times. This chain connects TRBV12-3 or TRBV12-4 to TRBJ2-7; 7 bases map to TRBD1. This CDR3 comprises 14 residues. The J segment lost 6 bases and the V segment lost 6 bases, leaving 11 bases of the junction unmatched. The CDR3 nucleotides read TGTGCCAGCAGCAGACAGGGCGCCCCTGCCGAGCAGTACTTC. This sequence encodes CASSRQGAPAEQYF.

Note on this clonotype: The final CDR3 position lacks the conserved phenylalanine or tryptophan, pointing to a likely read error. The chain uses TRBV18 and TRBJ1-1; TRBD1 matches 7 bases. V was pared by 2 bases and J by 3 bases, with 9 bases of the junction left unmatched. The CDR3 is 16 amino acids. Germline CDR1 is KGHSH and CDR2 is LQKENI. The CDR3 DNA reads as TGTGCCAGCTCACCAAGGGGGCAGGGCGGGGACACTGAAGCTTTCGTT. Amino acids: CASSPRGQGGDTEAFV.

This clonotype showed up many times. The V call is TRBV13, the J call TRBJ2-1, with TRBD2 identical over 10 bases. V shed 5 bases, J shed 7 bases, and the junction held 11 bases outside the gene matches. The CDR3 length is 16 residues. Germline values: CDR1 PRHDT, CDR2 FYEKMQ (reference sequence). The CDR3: CASSVWRSGRANEQFF. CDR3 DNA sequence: TGTGCCAGCAGCGTCTGGAGAAGCGGGAGGGCGAATGAGCAGTTCTTC. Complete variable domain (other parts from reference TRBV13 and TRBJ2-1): AAGVIQSPRHLIKEKRETATLKCYPIPRHDTVYWYQQGPGQDPQFLISFYEKMQSDKGSIPDRFSAQQFSDYHSELNMSSLELGDSALYFCASSVWRSGRANEQFFGPGTRLTVL.

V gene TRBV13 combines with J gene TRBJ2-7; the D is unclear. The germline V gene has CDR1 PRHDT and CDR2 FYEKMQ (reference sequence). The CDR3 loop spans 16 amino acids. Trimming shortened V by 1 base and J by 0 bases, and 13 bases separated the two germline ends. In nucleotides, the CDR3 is TGTGCCAGCAGCTTAGTTAAGGAAACGAGCTCCTACGAGCAGTACTTC. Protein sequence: CASSLVKETSSYEQYF.

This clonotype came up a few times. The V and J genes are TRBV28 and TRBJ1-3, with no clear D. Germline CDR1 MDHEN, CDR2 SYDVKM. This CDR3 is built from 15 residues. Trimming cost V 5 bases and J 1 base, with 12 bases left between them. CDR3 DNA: TGTGCCAGCAGTCCTCGCCGTGCTTCTGGAAACACCATATATTTT. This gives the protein CASSPRRASGNTIYF.

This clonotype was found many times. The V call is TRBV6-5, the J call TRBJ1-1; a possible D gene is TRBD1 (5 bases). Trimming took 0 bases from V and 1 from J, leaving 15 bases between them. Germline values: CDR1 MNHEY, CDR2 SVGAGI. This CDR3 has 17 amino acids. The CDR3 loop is CASSYSIVFGANTEAFF. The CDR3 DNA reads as TGTGCCAGCAGTTACTCAATAGTTTTTGGGGCGAACACTGAAGCTTTCTTT.

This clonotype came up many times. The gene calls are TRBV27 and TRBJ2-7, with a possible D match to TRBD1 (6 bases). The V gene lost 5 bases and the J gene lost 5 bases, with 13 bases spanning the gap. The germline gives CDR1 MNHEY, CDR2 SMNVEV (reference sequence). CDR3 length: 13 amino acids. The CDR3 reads CASSRYRVDEQYF. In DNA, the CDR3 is TGTGCCAGCAGTCGATACAGGGTCGACGAGCAGTACTTC.

CDR3 in DNA: TGTGCCAGCAGCCCTAAGCGGGTTCTCTCCTACGAGCAGTACTTC. It is translated as CASSPKRVLSYEQYF. The chain carries TRBV14 and TRBJ2-7, with a weak D call TRBD2 (6 bases). The CDR3 length is 15 residues. Trimming took off 4 bases at V and 0 bases at J, with 13 bases between the two ends. Germline values: CDR1 SGHDN, CDR2 FVKESK.

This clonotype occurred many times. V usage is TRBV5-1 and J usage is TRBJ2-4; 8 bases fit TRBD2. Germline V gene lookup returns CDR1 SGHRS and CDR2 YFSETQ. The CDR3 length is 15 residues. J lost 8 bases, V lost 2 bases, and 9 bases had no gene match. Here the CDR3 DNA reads TGCGCCAGCAGCTTCCAAGCGGGAGAGACAGACATTCAGTACTTC. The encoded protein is CASSFQAGETDIQYF.

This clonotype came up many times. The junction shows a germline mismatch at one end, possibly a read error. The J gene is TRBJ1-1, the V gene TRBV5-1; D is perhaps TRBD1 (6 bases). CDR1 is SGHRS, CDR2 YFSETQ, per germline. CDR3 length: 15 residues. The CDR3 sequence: CASSLGQGMNTEAFF. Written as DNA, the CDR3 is TGTGCCAGCAGCTTAGGGCAGGGGATGAACACTGAAGCTTTCTTT.

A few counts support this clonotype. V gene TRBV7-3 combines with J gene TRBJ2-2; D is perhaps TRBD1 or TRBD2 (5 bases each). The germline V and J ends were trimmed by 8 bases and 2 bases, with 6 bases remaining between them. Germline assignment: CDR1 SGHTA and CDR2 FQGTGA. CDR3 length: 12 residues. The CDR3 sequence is CASGGNTGELFF. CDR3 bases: TGTGCCAGCGGGGGTAACACCGGGGAGCTGTTTTTT.

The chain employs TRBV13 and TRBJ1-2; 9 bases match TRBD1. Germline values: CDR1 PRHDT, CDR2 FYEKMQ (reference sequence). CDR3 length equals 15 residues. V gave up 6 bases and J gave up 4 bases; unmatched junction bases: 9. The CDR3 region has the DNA TGTGCCAGCAGACGAAGGTTGACAGGGGGCTATGGCTACACCTTC. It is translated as CASRRRLTGGYGYTF.

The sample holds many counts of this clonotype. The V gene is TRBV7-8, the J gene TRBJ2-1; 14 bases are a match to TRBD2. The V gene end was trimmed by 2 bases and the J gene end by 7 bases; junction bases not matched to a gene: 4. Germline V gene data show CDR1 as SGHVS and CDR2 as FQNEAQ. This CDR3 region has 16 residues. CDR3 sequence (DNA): TGTGCCAGCAGCTTATCGACTAGCGGGAGGGGGAATGAGCAGTTCTTC. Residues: CASSLSTSGRGNEQFF.

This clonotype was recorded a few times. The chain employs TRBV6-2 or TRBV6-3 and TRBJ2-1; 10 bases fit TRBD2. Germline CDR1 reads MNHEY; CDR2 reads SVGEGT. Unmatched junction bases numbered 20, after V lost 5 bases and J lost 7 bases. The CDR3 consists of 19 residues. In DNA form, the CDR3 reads TGTGCCAGCAGTGAAACGTATTACTTTAGCGGGAGGAGGGATAATGAGCAGTTCTTC. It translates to CASSETYYFSGRRDNEQFF.

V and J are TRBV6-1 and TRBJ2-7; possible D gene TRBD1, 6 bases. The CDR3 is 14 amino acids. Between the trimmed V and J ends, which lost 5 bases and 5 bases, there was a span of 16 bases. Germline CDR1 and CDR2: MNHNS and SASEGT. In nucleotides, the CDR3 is TGTGCCAGCAGTCAACCCGGACAGTTTGACGAGCAGTACTTC. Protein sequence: CASSQPGQFDEQYF.